This TCR beta chain stems from a study of cytomegalovirus exposure and HLA in healthy donors. Background on the study: For the approximately 400 genotyped donors, roughly 81% fell within the Caucasian-associated ancestry cluster. Study outcomes and limitations: Association of around 17,000 TCR beta sequences with HLA alleles was found at 0.05 false discovery rate in a later analysis.

The PCR employed 60 Vbeta primers together with 13 Jbeta primers. Profiled with immunoSEQ multiplex PCR; TCRdb holds only in-frame clones, not every one. The top ten clones hold about 0.24% of a sample with 200,000 or so clones, roughly 87% of them seen once. Of note for this clone: Its antigen is unidentified.

The CDR3 covers 16 residues. The germline CDR1 and CDR2 sequences are SGHTA and FQGTGA. Trimming removed 0 bases from V and 8 bases from J, with 19 bases in between. The TCR originated in a girl under three years old in good health and CMV-seronegative. This sequence joins TRBV7-3 and TRBJ1-2; unclear D gene. Input material: PBMCs. CDR3 coding DNA: TGTGCCAGCAGCTTAACGGCGGAGAGTGGTGTGTTGGGCTACACCTTC. As protein: CASSLTAESGVLGYTF.